This TCR beta chain was sequenced during a study of CD8 T cells in ankylosing spondylitis. Notes on the study in general: Researchers report that disease-linked clones proved CD8+ and relatively rare in peripheral blood. There was reportedly significant enrichment of clones that were disease-linked in matched ankylosing spondylitis synovial fluid. Blood from ankylosing spondylitis patients appeared to carry a characteristic roughly 8-variant TCR beta motif. Reactive arthritis synovial fluid and blood previously showed some of these motif variants.

With regard to this clonotype: Its antigen is unidentified.

The CDR3 loop spans 14 amino acids. The germline V and J ends were trimmed by 6 bases and 5 bases, with 16 bases remaining between them. TCRdb used MiXCR to reprocess the 5' RACE reads, holding one entry per CDR3 protein. Here the sample spans around 220,000 distinct CDR3 sequences, 15% to 20% being singletons. The chain combines TRBV12-3 or TRBV12-4 with TRBJ1-1; D uncertain. The receptor was derived from a male donor with ankylosing spondylitis. The material sequenced was blood, either unsorted or a sorted T cell fraction (not recorded which). The DNA of the CDR3 is TGTGCCAGCAGCTCCTTTGAGAGAGGTACTGAAGCTTTCTTT. Protein: CASSSFERGTEAFF.